One sample yielded the 14 T cell receptor beta chains listed below, sequenced in a study of blood T cell repertoires in COVID-19. Profiled with immunoSEQ multiplex PCR; TCRdb holds only in-frame clones, not every one. In the table there are around 200,000 clones, around 80% of which are singletons. Input material: peripheral blood. Receptors originate from a woman between 50 and 59 years old with acute or convalescent COVID-19.

The V call is TRBV27, the J call TRBJ2-2; D is uncertain. Trimming removed 1 base at V and 0 bases at J, with 6 bases between. CDR3 length: 15 amino acids. From germline, CDR1 is MNHEY and CDR2 SMNVEV (reference sequence). The CDR3 region has the DNA TGTGCCAGCAGTTTATTGGCAGCGAACACCGGGGAGCTGTTTTTT. Its protein product is CASSLLAANTGELFF.

The chain is built from TRBV11-2 and TRBJ1-4; the D gene is possibly TRBD1 (6 bases). The CDR3 is 16 residues long. Trimming shortened V by 1 base and J by 8 bases, and 17 bases separated the two germline ends. Germline V gene lookup returns CDR1 SGHAT and CDR2 FQNNGV. This CDR3 reads CASSLGPPRTEEKLFF. The CDR3 DNA is TGTGCCAGCAGCTTAGGCCCCCCGCGGACAGAAGAAAAACTGTTTTTT.

V is TRBV5-5 and J is TRBJ2-1, with 9 positions matching TRBD1. Unmatched junction bases numbered 5, after V lost 4 bases and J lost 0 bases. Germline V lookup: CDR1 SGHKS, CDR2 YYEKEE (reference sequence). The CDR3 length is 16 residues. The CDR3 region has the DNA TGTGCCAGCAGCAGGACAGGGGACTTCTCCTACAATGAGCAGTTCTTC. Amino acids: CASSRTGDFSYNEQFF.

This rearrangement joins TRBV19 to TRBJ1-6; TRBD1 might be the D (6 bases). Germline assignment: CDR1 LNHDA and CDR2 SQIVND (reference sequence). CDR3 length equals 12 residues. V lost 10 bases to trimming and J lost 7 bases, with 11 bases between them. CDR3 bases: TGTGCCACAAGAACAGGGAATTCACCCCTCCACTTT. Encoded protein: CATRTGNSPLHF.

V is TRBV11-2 and J is TRBJ2-7; 8 bases are shared with TRBD1. The CDR3 length is 15 residues. The V gene end was trimmed by 6 bases and the J gene end by 5 bases; junction bases not matched to a gene: 12. Germline CDR1 and CDR2: SGHAT and FQNNGV. The CDR3 region is CASSRSLTGENEQYF. CDR3 DNA: TGTGCCAGCAGTCGAAGCCTGACAGGGGAGAACGAGCAGTACTTC.

This clone was seen a single time. The chain uses TRBV11-2 and TRBJ2-7; 8 bases match TRBD1. Germline V CDR1 and CDR2: SGHAT, FQNNGV. The CDR3 runs to 13 residues. V lost 4 bases to trimming and J lost 6 bases; unmatched junction nucleotides: 5. CDR3 sequence reads: CASSWQGAGEQYF. The CDR3 coding sequence is TGTGCCAGCAGCTGGCAGGGGGCGGGCGAGCAGTACTTC.

V usage is TRBV5-1 and J usage is TRBJ1-5; D not certain. CDR3 length: 14 amino acids. The germline V gene encodes CDR1 SGHRS and CDR2 YFSETQ. Trimming stripped 3 bases from V and 6 bases from J, with 13 bases between. The CDR3 DNA sequence: TGCGCCAGCAGCTCGTCCGGGAACTCTCAGCCCCAGCATTTT. This sequence encodes CASSSSGNSQPQHF. The full variable domain, with the rest looked up from reference TRBV5-1 and TRBJ1-5, is KAGVTQTPRYLIKTRGQQVTLSCSPISGHRSVSWYQQTPGQGLQFLFEYFSETQRNKGNFPGRFSGRQFSNSRSEMNVSTLELGDSALYLCASSSSGNSQPQHFGDGTRLSIL.

This chain connects TRBV27 to TRBJ1-1; 8 nucleotides match TRBD1. CDR1 is MNHEY, CDR2 SMNVEV, per germline (reference sequence). This CDR3 comprises 12 residues. The V and J ends lost 6 bases and 10 bases, in that order; junction bases with no gene match: 7. The CDR3 is CASRVDRGRAFF. The CDR3 coding sequence is TGTGCCAGCAGGGTCGACAGGGGAAGAGCTTTCTTT.

This clone was recorded once. The chain joins TRBV6-5 to TRBJ1-5; D is perhaps TRBD1 (5 bases). The germline CDR1 and CDR2 sequences are MNHEY and SVGAGI. This CDR3 comprises 12 residues. V lost 6 bases and J lost 4, with 7 bases in between. This CDR3 is CASRSGNQPQHF. DNA of the CDR3: TGTGCCAGCAGATCAGGGAATCAGCCCCAGCATTTT.

In this sample, this clone turned up a few times. Here the CDR3 DNA reads TGTGCCAGCAGCTCCCGAGGGGGGGCCGAGACCCAGTACTTC. This translates into CASSSRGGAETQYF. J is TRBJ2-5 and V is TRBV7-6; D is perhaps TRBD2 (7 bases). The CDR3 extends over 14 amino acids. Trimming removed 4 bases at V and 5 bases at J, with 14 bases between. From germline, CDR1 is SGHVS and CDR2 FNYEAQ.

This clone has only a few counts. The CDR3 protein is CASSPRTGNTEAFF. The CDR3 DNA follows: TGTGCCAGCTCACCCCGGACAGGGAACACTGAAGCTTTCTTT. The rearrangement uses TRBV18 and TRBJ1-1, with 7 bases identical to TRBD1. V gave up 3 bases and J gave up 1 base; unmatched junction bases: 2. The germline CDR1 and CDR2 sequences are KGHSH and LQKENI. This CDR3 spans 14 amino acids.

This chain connects TRBV30 to TRBJ1-2; no clear D gene. The CDR3 contains 12 residues. CDR1 GTSNPN and CDR2 SVGIG come from the germline V gene (reference sequence). The V and J ends lost 2 bases and 8 bases respectively, with 12 bases between them. Written as DNA, the CDR3 is TGTGCCTGGAGTTGGGAGAGCTCCGGCTACACCTTC. Its protein is CAWSWESSGYTF.

This chain joins TRBV7-6 and TRBJ2-1; the match to TRBD1 covers 9 bases. Germline assignment: CDR1 SGHVS and CDR2 FNYEAQ. The CDR3 spans 15 residues. The V segment lost 1 base and the J segment 3 bases; nucleotides outside the gene matches: 1. CDR3: CASSLGTGVYNEQFF. The CDR3 coding sequence is TGTGCCAGCAGCTTAGGGACAGGGGTCTACAATGAGCAGTTCTTC.

The chain combines TRBV7-2 with TRBJ2-1, with TRBD2 as a possible D gene (6 bases). The CDR3 totals 13 residues. Trimming pared 3 bases from V and 8 bases from J, leaving 11 bases between. Germline assignment: CDR1 SGHTA and CDR2 FQGNSA. The CDR3 sequence is CASSFSGVDEQFF. In nucleotides, the CDR3 is TGTGCCAGCAGCTTTTCGGGAGTTGATGAGCAGTTCTTC.